This passage covers 7 T cell receptor beta chains from one sample sequenced in a study of vaccination effects on CD4 cells after COVID-19 (dated by TCRdb to between 2021 and 2024). After around eleven days of culture, CD4+ T cells were isolated with the EasySep CD4+ T cell isolation kit. Participants received two doses of either the BNT162b2 or the mRNA-1273 mRNA SARS-CoV-2 vaccine. The antigens these receptors bind are not known. Libraries came from the immunoSEQ multiplex PCR assay. TCRdb limited this immuneACCESS table to in-frame rearrangements with V and J called. A share of clones is missing; checked studies link under half to unresolved V genes, and the rest is unexplained. This sample lists about 40,000 clones; under 70% were detected once. The top ten constitute under 10% of the sample. The sample was CD4+ T cells from PBMCs cultured without peptide, taken after COVID-19 vaccination. These TCRs come from a human donor who received a COVID-19 vaccine.

The chain recombines TRBV7-7 with TRBJ2-1; D is ambiguous. V gave up 1 base and J gave up 6 bases, with 7 bases separating them. The germline V gene has CDR1 SSHAT and CDR2 FNYEAQ (reference sequence). The CDR3 runs 13 residues. The DNA for the CDR3 is TGTGCCAGCAGCTTAGGAATCTTCAATGAGCAGTTCTTC. Translated: CASSLGIFNEQFF. The full variable domain, rest sourced from reference TRBV7-7 and TRBJ2-1, is GAGVSQSPRYKVTKRGQDVTLRCDPISSHATLYWYQQALGQGPEFLTYFNYEAQPDKSGLPSDRFSAERPEGSISTLTIQRTEQRDSAMYRCASSLGIFNEQFFGPGTRLTVL.

This clone was seen a handful of times. This chain connects TRBV11-2 to TRBJ2-7, with 7 bases aligning to TRBD2. The CDR3 has 13 amino acids. V gave up 3 bases and J gave up 3 bases; unmatched junction bases: 2. Germline-derived CDR1 and CDR2 are SGHAT and FQNNGV. In DNA, the CDR3 is TGTGCCAGCAGCTTGAGCGGGGACTACGAGCAGTACTTC. Translation gives CASSLSGDYEQYF.

This clone was detected only once. The rearrangement links TRBV5-1 to TRBJ2-5; maybe TRBD2 (6 bases). Looked up from germline, CDR1 is SGHRS and CDR2 is YFSETQ. The CDR3 is made up of 14 amino acids. V lost 4 bases and J 2 bases, leaving 12 bases between the germline ends. CDR3 sequence (DNA): TGCGCCAGCAGCACCGGACTAACTCAAGAGACCCAGTACTTC. Translation gives CASSTGLTQETQYF.

This clone was observed a handful of times. V is TRBV6-4 and J is TRBJ2-3, with 9 bases lining up with TRBD2. CDR1 and CDR2 (germline): MRHNA, SNTAGT. The CDR3 is 14 residues long. V lost 2 bases, J lost 4 bases, and 1 base stayed unmatched. CDR3 residues: CASSDAGGPDTQYF. DNA for the CDR3: TGTGCCAGCAGTGACGCGGGGGGGCCAGATACGCAGTATTTT.

This clone has just a few counts. The chain uses TRBV5-6 and TRBJ1-5, with D hard to call. The CDR3 covers 15 residues. Germline V gives CDR1 SGHDT, CDR2 YYEEEE. The V end lost 4 bases, the J end lost 1 base, and 12 bases lay between the germline ends. The CDR3 bases are TGTGCCAGCAGCGTCTTACAGATGAGCAATCAGCCCCAGCATTTT. Translation: CASSVLQMSNQPQHF.

The J gene is TRBJ2-1, the V gene TRBV7-9, with D uncertain. The germline V and J ends were trimmed by 2 bases and 5 bases, with 10 bases remaining between them. The CDR3 consists of 14 residues. Germline CDR1 and CDR2: SEHNR and FQNEAQ (reference sequence). The CDR3 nucleotides read TGTGCCAGCAGCTTAAGGACCTTTGACAATGAGCAGTTCTTC. Protein sequence: CASSLRTFDNEQFF.

The V gene is TRBV14, the J gene TRBJ2-2, with 10 bases aligning to TRBD2. The CDR3 length is 17 residues. The germline gives CDR1 SGHDN, CDR2 FVKESK. The V and J ends lost 1 base and 1 base, in that order; junction bases with no gene match: 3. The CDR3 spells CASSQVAGGWNTGELFF. The CDR3 region has the DNA TGTGCCAGCAGCCAAGTAGCGGGGGGCTGGAACACCGGGGAGCTGTTTTTT.